This TCR beta chain was sequenced during a study of cytomegalovirus exposure and HLA in healthy donors. Study details: HLA-typed donors contributed some 85 million unique TCRs, which were held in an early data release. Overall study findings and caveats: The study assumed roughly uniform donor sequencing depth for presence/absence analyses.

CDR1 KGHSH and CDR2 LQKENI come from the germline V gene. J gave up 3 bases and V 0 bases, and 7 bases lay outside the gene matches. There are 16 residues in the CDR3. Comment on this clone: Its antigen is not identified.

PCR involved 60 Vbeta and 13 Jbeta primers. Sequenced by immunoSEQ multiplex PCR; TCRdb stores in-frame clones only, minus some. The repertoire holds about 120,000 clones, roughly 82% seen once, with less than 3.5% in the top ten. The gene calls are TRBV18 and TRBJ1-1; 7 bases fit TRBD1. Input material: PBMCs. The sequence was obtained from a woman in her forties in good health and CMV-seropositive. This CDR3 reads CASSPPLVGGDTEAFF. The CDR3 coding sequence is TGTGCCAGCTCACCACCCCTCGTAGGGGGCGACACTGAAGCTTTCTTT.